Below, 9 T cell receptor beta chains from the same sample are listed, as sequenced in a study of technical replicates of blood from a handful of donors. The protocol was immunoSEQ multiplex PCR, while the TCRdb copy is restricted to in-frame clones and leaves out a portion. The table includes fewer than 90,000 clones, approximately 94% detected once. The sample consisted of T cells isolated from PBMCs. All receptors come from a human donor in good health.

V and J are TRBV5-1 and TRBJ1-1, with D perhaps matching TRBD1 (6 bases). Per germline, CDR1 SGHRS and CDR2 YFSETQ. CDR3 length: 13 residues. V lost 5 bases, J lost 6 bases, and 14 bases lay in between. DNA for the CDR3: TGCGCCAGCAGGAACCTGGGGACACCTGAAGCTTTCTTT. Residues: CASRNLGTPEAFF. Drawing the rest from reference TRBV5-1 and TRBJ1-1, the complete variable domain is KAGVTQTPRYLIKTRGQQVTLSCSPISGHRSVSWYQQTPGQGLQFLFEYFSETQRNKGNFPGRFSGRQFSNSRSEMNVSTLELGDSALYLCASRNLGTPEAFFGQGTRLTVV.

This clone was seen a single time. This CDR3 is CASGLPRQGKIGIYGYTF. The CDR3 DNA sequence: TGTGCTAGTGGTTTGCCTCGACAGGGGAAAATTGGGATCTATGGCTACACCTTC. The rearrangement uses TRBV12-5 and TRBJ1-2, with 8 bases that match TRBD1. The CDR3 covers 18 residues. CDR1 and CDR2 from the germline V gene are LGHNT and FRNRAP. With V trimmed by 2 bases and J by 4 bases, 15 bases remained unmatched.

This chain uses TRBV6-1 with TRBJ1-2; 8 bases agree with TRBD1. Germline assignment: CDR1 MNHNS and CDR2 SASEGT. The length of the CDR3 is 14 residues. V shed 6 bases, J shed 3 bases, and the junction held 6 bases outside the gene matches. CDR3 residues: CASRVTTGDYGYTF. The CDR3 nucleotides are TGTGCCAGCAGGGTCACGACAGGGGACTATGGCTACACCTTC.

This chain joins TRBV7-2 and TRBJ2-1; weak D call: TRBD2 (5 bases). The germline V gene has CDR1 SGHTA and CDR2 FQGNSA. The CDR3 consists of 15 residues. Trimming removed 5 bases at V and 1 base at J, with 12 bases between. The CDR3 loop is CASSRSARSYNEQFF. CDR3 coding DNA: TGTGCCAGCAGCCGTAGCGCACGTTCCTACAATGAGCAGTTCTTC.

The rearrangement uses TRBV7-9 and TRBJ2-1; 8 bases are a match to TRBD2. Germline CDR1 is SEHNR and CDR2 is FQNEAQ (reference sequence). The V segment lost 4 bases and the J segment 1 base; nucleotides outside the gene matches: 9. The CDR3 covers 17 residues. CDR3 sequence (DNA): TGTGCCAGCAGCTCCGAGCAGACTAGCGAATCCTACAATGAGCAGTTCTTC. Translated: CASSSEQTSESYNEQFF.

The chain employs TRBV18 and TRBJ2-1; D is possibly TRBD1 (5 bases). This CDR3 has 16 amino acids. V was pared by 3 bases and J by 4 bases, with 16 bases between. Germline lookup yields CDR1 KGHSH and CDR2 LQKENI. This CDR3 is CASSPRIAGIYNEQFF. The CDR3 DNA reads as TGTGCCAGCTCACCGCGGATAGCAGGGATTTACAATGAGCAGTTCTTC.

V is TRBV30 and J is TRBJ1-5; TRBD1 is a possible D gene (5 bases). The germline gives CDR1 GTSNPN, CDR2 SVGIG (reference sequence). The CDR3 extends over 14 amino acids. V lost 3 bases and J 4 bases, leaving 13 bases between the germline ends. The CDR3 DNA reads as TGTGCCTGGAGGGGGCCCAGCCGTAATCAGCCCCAGCATTTT. Translation gives CAWRGPSRNQPQHF.

The rearrangement uses TRBV2 and TRBJ2-5, with D possibly being TRBD1 (6 bases). This CDR3 region has 17 residues. V shed 5 bases and J shed 5 bases, with 24 bases lying between them. Per the germline V gene, CDR1 is SNHLY and CDR2 is FYNNEI. The CDR3 region has the DNA TGTGCCAGCAGTTCTCCCAAAGCAGGGGATTCTTGGGAGACCCAGTACTTC. Its protein product is CASSSPKAGDSWETQYF.

The rearrangement joins TRBV5-6 to TRBJ1-5; 10 nucleotides align to TRBD1. The junction had 11 bases not matched to a gene; V was cut back by 3 bases and J by 2 bases. Germline CDR1 is SGHDT and CDR2 is YYEEEE. The CDR3 loop spans 18 amino acids. The CDR3, as DNA: TGTGCCAGCAGCTCCTGGACAGGGGGTGAAAGAGGCAATCAGCCCCAGCATTTT. As protein: CASSSWTGGERGNQPQHF.